The next 20 T cell receptor beta chains were all read from a single sample in a study of shared clonotypes between healthy human individuals. The protocol was immunoSEQ multiplex PCR, while the TCRdb copy is restricted to in-frame clones and leaves out a portion. The table includes millions of clones, around 95% detected once. The sample taken for sequencing was naive CD4+ T cells sorted from blood. As for subset: CD45RA+ positively selected. These receptors all stem from a man between 18 and 29 years old in good health.

In the case of this clone: Other nucleotide sequences in the sample specify the same CDR3. The V gene is TRBV7-9, the J gene TRBJ2-7, with D uncertain. CDR1 is SEHNR and CDR2 is FQNEAQ in the germline V gene (reference sequence). CDR3 length: 12 residues. Trimming took off 0 bases at V and 3 bases at J, with 3 bases between the two ends. CDR3 amino acids: CASSLADYEQYF. The DNA of the CDR3 is TGTGCCAGCAGCTTAGCGGACTACGAGCAGTACTTC.

A remark on this clone: The identical CDR3 is also encoded by other nucleotide sequences in the sample. V gene TRBV5-1 combines with J gene TRBJ1-5, with TRBD1 as a possible D gene (5 bases). The CDR3 runs to 15 residues. With 0 bases removed from V and 4 bases from J, the gap between germline ends came to 11 bases. The V gene's germline CDR1 is SGHRS and CDR2 YFSETQ. The CDR3 region is CASSLEGLGNQPQHF. In nucleotides, the CDR3 is TGCGCCAGCAGCTTGGAGGGACTGGGGAATCAGCCCCAGCATTTT. The full variable domain, its missing parts supplied by reference TRBV5-1 and TRBJ1-5, is KAGVTQTPRYLIKTRGQQVTLSCSPISGHRSVSWYQQTPGQGLQFLFEYFSETQRNKGNFPGRFSGRQFSNSRSEMNVSTLELGDSALYLCASSLEGLGNQPQHFGDGTRLSIL.

The chain is built from TRBV27 and TRBJ2-1; the match to TRBD2 covers 14 bases. Per germline, CDR1 MNHEY and CDR2 SMNVEV (reference sequence). With V trimmed by 6 bases and J by 0 bases, 4 bases remained unmatched. CDR3 length equals 17 residues. The CDR3 sequence is CASSRLAGGTSYNEQFF. The CDR3 DNA reads as TGTGCCAGCAGCCGACTAGCGGGGGGGACCTCCTACAATGAGCAGTTCTTC.

This sequence joins TRBV10-2 and TRBJ1-2, with D maybe TRBD1 (5 bases). This CDR3 is 10 amino acids long. Germline V gene data show CDR1 as WSHSY and CDR2 as SAAADI. The V end was cut by 6 bases, the J end by 10 bases, with 9 bases between. The CDR3 sequence is CASRGGYYTF. The CDR3 DNA follows: TGCGCCAGCAGGGGGGGTTACTACACCTTC.

This rearrangement joins TRBV5-1 to TRBJ2-1, with 7 bases matching TRBD1. The germline V gene has CDR1 SGHRS and CDR2 YFSETQ. The CDR3 runs to 16 residues. Trimming took 7 bases from V and 3 from J; bases not matched to a gene: 13. For the CDR3, the DNA is TGCGCCAGCCGAATTTTGGACAGGCCACTCTACAATGAGCAGTTCTTC. Residues: CASRILDRPLYNEQFF. Full variable domain (outside the CDR3, taken from reference TRBV5-1 and TRBJ2-1): KAGVTQTPRYLIKTRGQQVTLSCSPISGHRSVSWYQQTPGQGLQFLFEYFSETQRNKGNFPGRFSGRQFSNSRSEMNVSTLELGDSALYLCASRILDRPLYNEQFFGPGTRLTVL.

This clone was recorded once. The chain couples TRBV2 to TRBJ1-2, with 7 bases identical to TRBD1. Trimming cost V 3 bases and J 2 bases; bases outside gene matches: 3. Germline V gene data show CDR1 as SNHLY and CDR2 as FYNNEI. The CDR3 spans 14 residues. The CDR3 is CASSETGMNYGYTF. The CDR3 nucleotides are TGTGCCAGCAGTGAGACAGGGATGAACTATGGCTACACCTTC.

The V and J genes are TRBV13 and TRBJ2-1; D call uncertain. Germline lookup yields CDR1 PRHDT and CDR2 FYEKMQ (reference sequence). V shed 1 base and J shed 5 bases, with 6 bases lying between them. The CDR3 length is 13 residues. CDR3 residues: CASSLVLNNEQFF. CDR3 sequence (DNA): TGTGCCAGCAGCTTAGTACTTAACAATGAGCAGTTCTTC.

This chain connects TRBV2 to TRBJ2-5; D remains ambiguous. CDR3 size: 12 residues. Germline values: CDR1 SNHLY, CDR2 FYNNEI. Trimming left V 4 bases short and J 2 bases short, with 5 bases between. CDR3 amino acids: CASSGDQETQYF. CDR3 nucleotide sequence: TGTGCCAGCAGTGGGGATCAAGAGACCCAGTACTTC. Full variable domain (outside the CDR3, taken from reference TRBV2 and TRBJ2-5): EPEVTQTPSHQVTQMGQEVILRCVPISNHLYFYWYRQILGQKVEFLVSFYNNEISEKSEIFDDQFSVERPDGSNFTLKIRSTKLEDSAMYFCASSGDQETQYFGPGTRLLVL.

The chain is built from TRBV6-9 and TRBJ2-3; D is ambiguous. The V gene's germline CDR1 is MNHGY and CDR2 SVAAGI. The CDR3 has 17 amino acids. Trimming removed 2 bases at V and 4 bases at J, with 19 bases between. The CDR3 bases are TGTGCCAGCAGTTATCGGCGGTTAGGAAAAAGGGCAGATACGCAGTATTTT. Protein product: CASSYRRLGKRADTQYF.

This chain uses TRBV7-9 with TRBJ1-4; D not certain. Trimming removed 5 bases at V and 8 bases at J, with 12 bases between. CDR1 and CDR2 from the germline V gene are SEHNR and FQNEAQ (reference sequence). This CDR3 region has 13 residues. The CDR3 sequence: CASSEEPMEKLFF. CDR3 sequence (DNA): TGTGCCAGCAGCGAAGAGCCAATGGAAAAACTGTTTTTT.

The chain carries TRBV27 and TRBJ2-7; 7 positions match TRBD2. With 0 bases clipped from V and 6 bases from J, the junction kept 8 bases outside the gene matches. CDR1 MNHEY and CDR2 SMNVEV come from the germline V gene (reference sequence). The CDR3 has 15 amino acids. CDR3 coding DNA: TGTGCCAGCAGTTTATCCGATACCCCGGGGGGCGAGCAGTACTTC. It is translated as CASSLSDTPGGEQYF.

V usage is TRBV10-3 and J usage is TRBJ2-7; maybe TRBD1 (5 bases). V was shortened by 4 bases and J by 2 bases, with 9 bases between the two germline ends. This CDR3 region has 13 residues. Germline lookup yields CDR1 ENHRY and CDR2 SYGVKD. The CDR3 protein is CAISAGMPYEQYF. CDR3 sequence (DNA): TGTGCCATCAGTGCAGGGATGCCCTACGAGCAGTACTTC.

The chain joins TRBV27 to TRBJ2-7; maybe TRBD2 (7 bases). CDR1 is MNHEY and CDR2 is SMNVEV in the germline V gene (reference sequence). The CDR3 has 12 amino acids. Trimming left V 9 bases short and J 3 bases short, with 12 bases between. This CDR3 reads CASRGGIYEQYF. CDR3 DNA: TGTGCCAGTAGGGGGGGAATCTACGAGCAGTACTTC.

The genes are TRBV9 and TRBJ1-5; D gene unclear. Germline assignment: CDR1 SGDLS and CDR2 YYNGEE. This CDR3 comprises 17 residues. Trimming left V 4 bases short and J 2 bases short, with 19 bases between. Here the CDR3 DNA reads TGTGCCAGCAGCCCTCCCAGGTGGACGTTGGGCAATCAGCCCCAGCATTTT. Amino acid sequence: CASSPPRWTLGNQPQHF.

J is TRBJ1-4 and V is TRBV9, with D perhaps TRBD1 (6 bases). The CDR3 runs to 16 residues. CDR1 and CDR2 (germline): SGDLS, YYNGEE. V lost 0 bases to trimming and J lost 7 bases, with 16 bases between them. The CDR3 protein is CASSVAGAGMGEKLFF. The DNA for the CDR3 is TGTGCCAGCAGCGTAGCAGGGGCGGGGATGGGTGAAAAACTGTTTTTT.

The chain recombines TRBV25-1 with TRBJ2-1, with D unclear. Germline CDR1 and CDR2: MGHDK and SYGVNS. This CDR3 region has 11 residues. V dropped 7 bases and J dropped 3 bases, with 4 bases sitting between them. The CDR3 nucleotides are TGTGCCAGCACACTCTACAATGAGCAGTTCTTC. As protein: CASTLYNEQFF. The whole variable domain, remainder taken from reference TRBV25-1 and TRBJ2-1, is EADIYQTPRYLVIGTGKKITLECSQTMGHDKMYWYQQDPGMELHLIHYSYGVNSTEKGDLSSESTVSRIRTEHFPLTLESARPSHTSQYLCASTLYNEQFFGPGTRLTVL.

The V call is TRBV7-2, the J call TRBJ2-7, with D perhaps TRBD2 (5 bases). Trimming took off 0 bases at V and 0 bases at J, with 9 bases between the two ends. The CDR3 contains 15 residues. Germline CDR1 is SGHTA and CDR2 is FQGNSA. The CDR3 reads CASSLAPSSSYEQYF. CDR3 nucleotides: TGTGCCAGCAGCTTAGCGCCTAGCAGCTCCTACGAGCAGTACTTC.

The genes are TRBV7-9 and TRBJ1-1; D gene ambiguous. V dropped 1 base and J dropped 6 bases, with 12 bases sitting between them. CDR1 is SEHNR, CDR2 FQNEAQ, per germline (reference sequence). There are 14 residues in the CDR3. The CDR3 sequence: CASSLDLSGAEAFF. Here the CDR3 DNA reads TGTGCCAGCAGCTTAGACTTGTCCGGGGCTGAAGCTTTCTTT.

V gene TRBV29-1 combines with J gene TRBJ2-1; no firm D call. Germline V CDR1 and CDR2: SQVTM, ANQGSEA. The CDR3 consists of 14 residues. The ends were cut back, 3 bases at V and 0 bases at J, with 9 bases in the middle. CDR3 loop: CSVDLTSSYNEQFF. The CDR3 DNA reads TGCAGCGTTGATCTAACAAGCTCCTACAATGAGCAGTTCTTC.

This clone was found once. J is TRBJ1-2 and V is TRBV10-3; D not certain. V was trimmed by 3 bases and J by 7 bases, leaving 12 bases between them. This CDR3 is built from 13 residues. CDR1 ENHRY and CDR2 SYGVKD come from the germline V gene. CDR3 coding DNA: TGTGCCATCAGTGAAGGGCAGGCCACTGGCTACACCTTC. It codes for CAISEGQATGYTF.